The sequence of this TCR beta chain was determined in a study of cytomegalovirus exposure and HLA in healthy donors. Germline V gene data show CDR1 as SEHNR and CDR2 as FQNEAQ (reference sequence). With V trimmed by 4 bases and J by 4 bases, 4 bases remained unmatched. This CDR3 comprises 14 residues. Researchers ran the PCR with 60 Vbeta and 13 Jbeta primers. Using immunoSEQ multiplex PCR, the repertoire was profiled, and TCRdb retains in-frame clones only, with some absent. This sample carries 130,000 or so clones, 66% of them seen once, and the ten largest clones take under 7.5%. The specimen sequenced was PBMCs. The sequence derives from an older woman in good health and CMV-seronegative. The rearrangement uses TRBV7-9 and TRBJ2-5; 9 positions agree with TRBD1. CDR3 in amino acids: CASSSNRGRETQYF. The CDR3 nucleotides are TGTGCCAGCAGCTCCAACAGGGGGCGAGAGACCCAGTACTTC.